The subject of this entry is one TCR beta chain. Its antigen is as yet unknown. The protocol was immunoSEQ multiplex PCR, while the TCRdb copy is restricted to in-frame clones and leaves out a portion. The data show roughly 150,000 clones, about 90% seen once. The sample belongs to a study of T cell responses to AZD1222 COVID-19 vaccine. Study-wide results and caveats: Receipt of two AZD1222 doses was followed by a rise in Spike-specific TCR breadth and depth.

Sequenced here: peripheral blood, sampled 28 days after the second AZD1222 dose. This receptor was obtained from an adult who received the AZD1222 COVID-19 vaccine.

The CDR3 DNA reads as TGCGCCAGCAGCCAAGGTTTACAAGCTATCTACGAGCAGTACTTC. It is translated as CASSQGLQAIYEQYF. The J gene is TRBJ2-7, the V gene TRBV4-1; D call uncertain. CDR3 length: 15 amino acids. Germline V CDR1 and CDR2: MGHRA, YSYEKL. Trimming left V 1 base short and J 3 bases short, with 13 bases between.